The entry below describes one T cell receptor (beta chain). TCRdb reanalysed the 5' RACE reads using MiXCR and keeps one entry per CDR3 protein. The sample has around 50,000 distinct CDR3 sequences; roughly 28% are singletons. V lost 4 bases and J lost 3; bases outside the gene matches: 9. Germline CDR1 LNHDA, CDR2 SQIVND (reference sequence). The CDR3 is 16 residues long. Sequences were obtained from tumor-infiltrating memory CD4+ T cells sorted from the breast tumor. The subset denotes: memory CD4+ T cells, CD4+CD45RO+CD25-. J is TRBJ1-5 and V is TRBV19; TRBD1 matches 7 bases. The receptor's source is a female donor with breast cancer. Here the CDR3 reads CASSTRQGIDNQPQHF. In nucleotides, the CDR3 is TGTGCCAGTAGTACCCGACAGGGAATTGACAATCAGCCCCAGCATTTT.